This record covers a single TCR beta chain. Its antigen remains unidentified. TCRdb reanalysed the reads using MiXCR and keeps one entry per CDR3 protein. The sample contains fewer than 350,000 distinct CDR3 sequences, under 20% of which appear only once. Germline loops: CDR1 ENHRY, CDR2 SYGVKD. Between the trimmed V and J ends, which lost 6 bases and 7 bases, there was a span of 24 bases. This CDR3 has 16 amino acids. The data were obtained in a study of T cell repertoires in cytomegalovirus infection. On the study more broadly: Matching HLA type, along with CMV infection, was indicated by public TCR beta signatures.

Study results and caveats: HLA-C-restricted CMV-specific TCR beta clonotypes were dominant in the ex vivo response.

The source is a human donor in good health (CMV status not recorded). Some clones in this sample may be carry-over from other donors' samples. The sequenced material came from PBMCs. The chain couples TRBV10-3 to TRBJ1-1, with TRBD1 as a possible D gene (6 bases). The CDR3 is CAISARDKGYTNEAFF. As DNA, the CDR3 is TGTGCCATCAGCGCGCGGGACAAGGGGTATACTAATGAAGCTTTCTTT.